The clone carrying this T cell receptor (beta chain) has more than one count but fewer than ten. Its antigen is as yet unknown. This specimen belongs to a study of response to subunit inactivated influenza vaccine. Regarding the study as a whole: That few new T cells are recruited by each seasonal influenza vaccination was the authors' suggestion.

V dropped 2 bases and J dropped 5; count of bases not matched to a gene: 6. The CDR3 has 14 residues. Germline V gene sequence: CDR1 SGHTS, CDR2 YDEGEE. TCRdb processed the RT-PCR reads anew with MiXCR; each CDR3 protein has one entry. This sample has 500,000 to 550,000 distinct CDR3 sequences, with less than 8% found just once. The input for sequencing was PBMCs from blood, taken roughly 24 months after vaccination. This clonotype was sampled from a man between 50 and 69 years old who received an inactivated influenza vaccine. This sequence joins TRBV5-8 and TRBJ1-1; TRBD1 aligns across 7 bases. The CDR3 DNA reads TGTGCCAGCAGCTTTACAGGGGTCCGGACTGAAGCTTTCTTT. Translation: CASSFTGVRTEAFF.